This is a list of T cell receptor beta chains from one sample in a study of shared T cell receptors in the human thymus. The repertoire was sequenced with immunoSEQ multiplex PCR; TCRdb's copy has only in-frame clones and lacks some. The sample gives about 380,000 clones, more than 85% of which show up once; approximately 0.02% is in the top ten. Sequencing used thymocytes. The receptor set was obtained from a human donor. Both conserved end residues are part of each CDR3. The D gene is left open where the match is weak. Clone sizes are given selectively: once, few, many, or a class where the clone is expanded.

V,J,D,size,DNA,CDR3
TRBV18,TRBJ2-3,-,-,TGTGCCAGCTCACCACCTAGCTTAAGCACAGATACGCAGTATTTT,CASSPPSLSTDTQYF
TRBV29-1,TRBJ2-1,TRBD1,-,TGCAGCGTTGAGGGGGACAGGCGCTACAATGAGCAGTTCTTC,CSVEGDRRYNEQFF
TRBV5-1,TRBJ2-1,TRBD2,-,TGCGCCAGCAGACTAGCGGGAGGTCTCAATGAGCAGTTCTTC,CASRLAGGLNEQFF
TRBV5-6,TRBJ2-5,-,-,TGTGCCAGCAGCCGAGGCGAATTTGGGGAACAAGAGACCCAGTACTTC,CASSRGEFGEQETQYF
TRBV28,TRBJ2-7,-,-,TGTGCCAGCAGTTTCAGGGGCGCGGGAGTCTACGAGCAGTACTTC,CASSFRGAGVYEQYF
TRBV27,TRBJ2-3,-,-,TGTGCCAGCAGTGGGAGACCCACAGATACGCAGTATTTT,CASSGRPTDTQYF
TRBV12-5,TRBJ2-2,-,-,TGTGCTAGTGGTTTGGGGACAGGGATGACGGCCGGGGGGACCGGGGAGCTGTTTTTT,CASGLGTGMTAGGTGELFF
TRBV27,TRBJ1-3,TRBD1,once,TGTGCCAGCAGTTTCCGAGGGGGCTCGAGCTCTGGAAACACCATATATTTT,CASSFRGGSSSGNTIYF
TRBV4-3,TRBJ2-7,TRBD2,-,TGCGCCAGCAGCCAAGATCTGCTAGGGACTAGCGGGACCGAGCAGTACTTC,CASSQDLLGTSGTEQYF
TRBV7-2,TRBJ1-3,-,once,TGTGCCAGCAGCTCCTATGGTGAGGGTTCTGGAAACACCATATATTTT,CASSSYGEGSGNTIYF
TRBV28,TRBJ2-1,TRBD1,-,TGTGCCAGCAGTTCTCGGGGACAGATCTACAATGAGCAGTTCTTC,CASSSRGQIYNEQFF